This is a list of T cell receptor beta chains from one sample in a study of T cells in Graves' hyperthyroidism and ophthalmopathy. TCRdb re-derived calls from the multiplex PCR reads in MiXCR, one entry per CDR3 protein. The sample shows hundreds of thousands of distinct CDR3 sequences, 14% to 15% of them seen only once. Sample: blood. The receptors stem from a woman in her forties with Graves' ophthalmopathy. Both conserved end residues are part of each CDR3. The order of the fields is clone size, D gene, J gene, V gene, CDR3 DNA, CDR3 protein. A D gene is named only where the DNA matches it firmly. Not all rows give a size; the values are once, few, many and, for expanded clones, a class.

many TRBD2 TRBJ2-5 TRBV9 TGTGCCAGCAGCGGGAGCGGGAGGGCCAGTGAGACCCAGTACTTC CASSGSGRASETQYF
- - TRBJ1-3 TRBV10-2 TGCGCCAGCACTGTGACCGGGGACACCATATATTTT CASTVTGDTIYF
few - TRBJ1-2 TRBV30 TGTGCCTGGAGTGGTGCCGCGATAAACTATGGCCACACCTTC CAWSGAAINYGHTF
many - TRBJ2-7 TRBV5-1 TGCGCCAGCAGCCAGGACTTAGGACCCTCCTCCTACGAGCAGTACTTC CASSQDLGPSSYEQYF
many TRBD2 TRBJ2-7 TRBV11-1 TGTGCCAGCATCCCGAACGCTAGCGGAAGGACCTACGAGCAGTACTTC CASIPNASGRTYEQYF
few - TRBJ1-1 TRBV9 TGTGCCAGCATCCCCGGGCCGAGGATGAACACTGAAGCTTTCTTT CASIPGPRMNTEAFF
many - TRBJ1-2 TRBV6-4 TGTGCCAGCAGTGACGGGCCCCCGTCACTCTTATACTATGGCTACACCTTC CASSDGPPSLLYYGYTF
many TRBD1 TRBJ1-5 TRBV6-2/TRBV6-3 TGTGCCAGCAGTTACGGGACAGGGTGGAATCAGCCCCAGCATTTT CASSYGTGWNQPQHF
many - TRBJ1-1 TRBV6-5 TGTGCCAGCAGTTCCGAAGAAGGGGAGGCCGGTGAAGCTTTCTTT CASSSEEGEAGEAFF
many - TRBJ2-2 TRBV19 TGTGCCAGTAGTATAGGGGGGGTCATGAGGACCGGGGAGCTGTTTTTT CASSIGGVMRTGELFF
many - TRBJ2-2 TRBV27 TGTGCCAGCAGTTTGGGGGATCCCGGGGAGCTGTTTTTT CASSLGDPGELFF
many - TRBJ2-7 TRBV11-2 TGTGCCAGCAGCTTATATCACAGGGAGAACTCCTACGAGCAGTACTTC CASSLYHRENSYEQYF
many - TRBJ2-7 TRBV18 TGTGCCAGCTCACCACCGGGATCAGCCTACGAGCAGTACTTC CASSPPGSAYEQYF
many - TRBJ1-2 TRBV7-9 TGTGCCAGCAGCTTTGAGGGCCCTGATGGCTACACCTTC CASSFEGPDGYTF
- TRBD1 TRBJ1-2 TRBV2 TGTGCCAGCAGGTCCCGGGACAGGGGTGACTATGGCTACACCTTC CASRSRDRGDYGYTF
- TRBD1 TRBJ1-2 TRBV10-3 TGTGCCATCCGGGACAGTCTAAACTATGGCTACACCTTC CAIRDSLNYGYTF
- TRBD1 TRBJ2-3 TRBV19 TGTGCCAGTAGTATAGCAGGCAGGGGGCGAGATACGCAGTATTTT CASSIAGRGRDTQYF
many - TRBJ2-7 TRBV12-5 TGTGCTAGTGATATTTGGCGGGGAGACTCCTACGAGCAGTACTTC CASDIWRGDSYEQYF
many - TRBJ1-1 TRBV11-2 TGTGCCAGCAGCTTAAGTTGGAAAACTGAAGCTTTCTTT CASSLSWKTEAFF
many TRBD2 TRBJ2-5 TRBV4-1 TGCGCCAGCAGCCTAATAGCGGGAGGGCAAGAGACCCAGTACTTC CASSLIAGGQETQYF
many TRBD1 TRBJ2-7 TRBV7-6 TGTGCCAGCAGCTTAGCGCCTACAGGGGCCTACGAGCAGTACTTC CASSLAPTGAYEQYF
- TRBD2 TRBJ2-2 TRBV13 TGTGCCAGCAGCACACGTCGGAGCGGGAGGTCCGGGGAGCTGTTTTTT CASSTRRSGRSGELFF
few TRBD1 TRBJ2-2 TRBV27 TGTGCCAGCACCAAATCCTTGCCGGGACAGGGGGCCACGGGGGAGCTGTTTTTT CASTKSLPGQGATGELFF
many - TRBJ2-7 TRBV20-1 TGCAGTGCTAGAGAGGGCCGAAGGATCTACGAGCAGTACTTC CSAREGRRIYEQYF
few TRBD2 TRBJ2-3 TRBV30 TGTGCCTGGAGTCCGGGGGGAGATACGCAGTATTTT CAWSPGGDTQYF
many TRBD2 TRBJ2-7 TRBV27 TGTGCCAGCAGACGGGAGGGCCGGTACGAGCAGTACTTC CASRREGRYEQYF
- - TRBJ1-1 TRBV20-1 TGCAGTGCTAGAGATGGAGCGACTTCATCGCGGAACACTGAAGCTTTCTTT CSARDGATSSRNTEAFF
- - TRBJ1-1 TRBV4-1 TGCGCCAGCACCCCAGGGATAGTATCAACCACTGAAGCTTTCTTT CASTPGIVSTTEAFF
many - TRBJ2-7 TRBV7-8 TGTGCCAGCAGCTTAGGAACCTCTGTACGGGAGCAGTACTTC CASSLGTSVREQYF
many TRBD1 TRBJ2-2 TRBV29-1 TGCAGCGTTGCGACAGGGGACACCGGGGAGCTGTTTTTT CSVATGDTGELFF
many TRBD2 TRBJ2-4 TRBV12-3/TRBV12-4 TGTGCCAGCACCTCTCAGGGAGGGCTCAACATTCAGTACTTC CASTSQGGLNIQYF
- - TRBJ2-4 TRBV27 TGTGCCAGCAGTCAGTACCAAGCCAAAAACATTCAGTACTTC CASSQYQAKNIQYF
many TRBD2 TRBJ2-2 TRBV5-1 TGCGCCAGCAGCCCTAGCGGGACCAACACCGGGGAGCTGTTTTTT CASSPSGTNTGELFF
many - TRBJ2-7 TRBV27 TGTGCCAGCAGTTACACAGGGCGCGAGCAGTACTTC CASSYTGREQYF
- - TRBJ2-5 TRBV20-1 TGCAGTGACCCCAGGGACGGGGGACCATCAGAGACCCAGTACTTC CSDPRDGGPSETQYF
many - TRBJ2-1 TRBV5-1 TGCGCCAGCGCCCCGCTGGCGAGCGGCAATGAGCAGTTCTTC CASAPLASGNEQFF
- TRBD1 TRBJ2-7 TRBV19 TGTGCCAGTAGTATTCAGGGGGCGGACTACGAGCAGTACTTC CASSIQGADYEQYF
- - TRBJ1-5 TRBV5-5 TGTGCCAGCAGCTTGGACGGGATCAGCAATCAGCCCCAGCATTTT CASSLDGISNQPQHF
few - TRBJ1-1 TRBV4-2 TGTGCCAGCAGCCAAGATACAGTGAACACTGAAGCTTTCTTT CASSQDTVNTEAFF
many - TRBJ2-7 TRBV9 TGTGCCAGCAGCGTCGGAGGGGGCGTCTACGAGCAGTACTTC CASSVGGGVYEQYF
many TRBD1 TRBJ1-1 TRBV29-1 TGCAGCGTTGAAGCTGGACGGACAGGTTTGAACACTGAAGCTTTCTTT CSVEAGRTGLNTEAFF
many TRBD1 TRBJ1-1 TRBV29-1 TGCAGCGTTGGGCGCCCCCGACAGGGGATGAACACTGAAGCTTTCTTT CSVGRPRQGMNTEAFF
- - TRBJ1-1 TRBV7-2 TGTGCCAGCAGTAAGTGGTACAGCACTGAAGCTTTCTTT CASSKWYSTEAFF
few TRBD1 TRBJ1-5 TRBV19 TGTGCCAGTAGTATGATGAAGGGGGCCAATCAGCCCCAGCATTTT CASSMMKGANQPQHF
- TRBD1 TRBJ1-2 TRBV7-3 TGTGCCAGCAGCTTAATGGGGACAGAGGGCGGCTACACCTTC CASSLMGTEGGYTF
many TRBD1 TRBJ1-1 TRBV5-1 TGCGCCAGCAGCTCAGAACAGGGGCTCGGCACTGAAGCTTTCTTT CASSSEQGLGTEAFF
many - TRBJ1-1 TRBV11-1 TGTGCCAGCAGCCCCGCCTGGGACGCTGAAGCTTTCTTT CASSPAWDAEAFF
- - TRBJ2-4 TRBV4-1 TGCGCCAGCAGCCAAGATCAAGGATCTAGCGAAAACATTCAGTACTTC CASSQDQGSSENIQYF
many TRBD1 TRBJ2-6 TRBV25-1 TGTGCCAGCACCACAGGGGGCTCTGGGGCCAACGTCCTGACTTTC CASTTGGSGANVLTF
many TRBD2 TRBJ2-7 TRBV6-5 TGTGCCAGCAGTCCTCGACTTAGCGGGGGCTACGAGCAGTACTTC CASSPRLSGGYEQYF
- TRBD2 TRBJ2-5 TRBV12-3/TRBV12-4 TGTGCCAGCAGTCCAACTAGCGGGGTATTGGGGACCCAGTACTTC CASSPTSGVLGTQYF
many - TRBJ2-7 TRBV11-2 TGTGCCAGCACCCGTAATCCCTACGAGCAGTACTTC CASTRNPYEQYF
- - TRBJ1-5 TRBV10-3 TGTGCCATCAGCAGGGAGAAGACCAATCAGCCCCAGCATTTT CAISREKTNQPQHF
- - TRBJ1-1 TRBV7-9 TGTGCCAGCAGCTTAGCCAGGGTGAACACTGAAGCTTTCTTT CASSLARVNTEAFF
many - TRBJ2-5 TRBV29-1 TGCAGCGTTGAAGAGGGGTTACAAGAGACCCAGTACTTC CSVEEGLQETQYF
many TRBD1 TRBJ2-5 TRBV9 TGTGCCAGCAGCATTGGGACAGGGCAAGAGACCCAGTACTTC CASSIGTGQETQYF
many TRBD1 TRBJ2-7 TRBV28 TGTGCCAGCCGAGGGACAGGCGCCTACGAGCAGTACTTC CASRGTGAYEQYF
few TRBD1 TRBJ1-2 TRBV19 TGTGCCAGTAGTGTCCCGGACAGGGAAAATGGCTACACCTTC CASSVPDRENGYTF
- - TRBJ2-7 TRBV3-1 TGTGCCAGCAGCCAATCAATACAGGGCGAGCAGTACTTC CASSQSIQGEQYF